The T cell receptor (beta chain) described here comes from a study of PD-L1 blockade in urothelial cancer. In the study overall: When blood samples were assessed, the median T cell count was about 140,000.

Peripheral blood mononuclear cells were collected from every patient before and during treatment, yielding between 1 and 8 samples per patient. Method: immunoSEQ multiplex PCR; TCRdb's copy keeps in-frame clones and lacks some. This table holds about 100,000 clones, 90% to 95% found once. This clonotype originated in a woman aged 80 or over with urothelial cancer. The specimen was PBMCs, collected around atezolizumab (anti-PD-L1) treatment.

For the CDR3, the DNA is TGTGCCAGCAGCGTAGCTACGCCGGGGGGGGAACTGTTTTTT. It specifies CASSVATPGGELFF. The V gene is TRBV9, the J gene TRBJ1-4, with D maybe TRBD1 (5 bases). V lost 0 bases and J lost 12, with 15 bases in between. CDR1 and CDR2 from the germline V gene are SGDLS and YYNGEE. The CDR3 covers 14 residues.